Included here is one TCR beta chain sequence, with context. Its antigen is currently not known. No per-base quality is available; no much larger clone lies one base away. V sheds 4 bases and J sheds 8 bases, leaving 9 bases between their ends. The germline V gene (reference sequence) provides CDR1 LGHDT and CDR2 YNNKEL. The cysteine opens and the phenylalanine closes a CDR3 of 11 amino acids. Only CDR3 DNA is held: 33 bases, read in frame from base 1. The data originate from a study of molecular identifiers for immune sequencing clone quantification (dated by TCRdb to 2016 to 2019). Study-wide context: For a replicate experiment, the RNA from either about 20,000 or 100,000 naive CD8 T cells was divided into five aliquots, and four of those aliquots went on to sequencing. This methods study benchmarked molecular-identifier clustering-based TCR repertoire sequencing (MIDCIRS) and TCR RNA copy counting, using CD8 T cells to do so. Study-level results and caveats: Even against a background of some 920,000 naive CD8 T cells, spiked-in Jurkat TCR RNA amounting to a single cell's worth was reported to be detectable. Modeling estimated 3 to 3.5 recovered TCR RNA copies per cell, compared with about 10 by digital PCR, which implies about 30% capture efficiency. Spiked-in Jurkat TCR RNA (around eleven copies' worth), which is not part of the donor repertoire, was contained in the naive libraries. Identical TCR molecules sharing a barcode could cause highly expanded clone sizes to be underestimated. In CMV-specific effector cells, clones with more than 20 RNA copies accounted for over 99% of molecules, whereas in naive cells such clones accounted for under 1%. When barcode sub-clustering was not used, chimeric consensus sequences inflated TCR diversity, with chimeras reaching as high as 47%.

Receptor amplification or capture employed PCR. Instrument on record: NextSeq 500. Preparation of bulk TCR libraries followed a previously described approach, with the TCR primers listed in Table S5. Total RNA was purified with the Qiagen AllPrep DNA/RNA kit. Before analysis, reads from multiple sequencing runs of the same library were pooled. In the paper's pipeline: Reads were retained only if their TCR constant sequence matched exactly, and those retained reads were trimmed to 150 nt and grouped according to their 12-nt molecular barcodes. Reads inside each barcode group were sub-clustered using a 15% Levenshtein threshold, and a quality-weighted consensus sequence was constructed for each RNA molecule. Non-functional sequences were removed, as were lower-count sequences one edit away from another. On the basis of fitting two negative binomial distributions, barcode sub-clusters with fewer than 20% of the maximum read count were discarded. TCRdb itself trimmed the public reads at Q25 with fastp, ran MiXCR and retained productive beta chains. When rows share a CDR3 protein, they turn into one entry using the most common DNA and genes. Clone size and V and J calls follow TCRdb, not the original study. The sample table records approximately 550,000 distinct CDR3 sequences; less than 30% of these occur just once. The ten largest clonotypes hold just over 0.75% of the sample.

Libraries of naive CD8 T cells were built from anywhere between about 20,000 and 1,000,000 sorted cells, with 10%, 30% or 50% of the purified RNA used. Naive CD8 T cells were FACS-sorted as CD8+CD4-CCR7+CD45RA+ on a BD FACSAria II into RLT Plus buffer. To test detection sensitivity, Jurkat RNA equal to over nine TCR copies was added to samples of about 20,000-1,000,000 naive CD8 T cells. CD8 T cells were enriched with RosetteSep CD8+ T Cell Enrichment Cocktail and Ficoll-Paque, followed by ACK red cell lysis. The receptor chain draws on TRBV3-1 and TRBJ2-7, with the D segment identity uncertain. The sequence was obtained from a human donor in good health. Some libraries in this study had Jurkat cell RNA spiked in. Sequenced: naive CD8+ T cells from blood, with Jurkat cell RNA spiked in. In light of the paper, this sample's cell subset or site label describes: FACS-sorted CD8+CD4-CCR7+CD45RA+ naive T cells. The base sequence is TGTGCCAGCAGCCCGACGACAAAGCAGTACTTC. This yields the protein CASSPTTKQYF.